The source of this TCR beta chain is a study of blood T cell repertoires in COVID-19 (dated by TCRdb to 2020 to 2022). For the study in its entirety: Samples from collaborators originated in the United States, Italy and Spain and spanned both the acute and convalescent phases of COVID-19. The prospective study material was composed of cDNA or gDNA derived from T cells, B-cell-depleted T cells, or PBMCs. The sample metadata nearly always contained a de-identified subject ID, COVID-19 status, age in years and sex. The repertoires were released in a freely available public database meant as a resource for research on the immune response to SARS-CoV-2. Where HLA class I and class II types were available, the types were taken from metadata supplied by the sample provider, not from assay-based typing. Subjects who had been exposed to COVID-19, were actively infected with it, or had recovered from it provided the deeply sampled blood TCRbeta repertoires that made up the dataset. The samples were drawn from the first 160 participants of the ongoing ImmuneRACE study and from over a thousand subjects provided by 6 global collaborators.

The collaborating institutions used their own protocols to collect whole blood in K2EDTA tubes. For TCRbeta analysis, collaborators shipped samples as frozen whole blood, isolated PBMCs, or DNA extracted from either of those sample types. In its sample, this clone was seen a few times. No cognate antigen has been identified for it. No base quality information exists; no much larger clone differs at one position. General findings and caveats noted by the study authors: How much clinical and demographic metadata was included differed by source and by participant, and the metadata was provided uncurated.

TCRbeta CDR3 regions were amplified from genomic DNA by means of the immunoSEQ Assay, a bias-controlled multiplex PCR. The authors processed their data as follows. Nucleated cell counts per sample were estimated from amplification of reference gene primers within the assay. To quantify the absolute abundance of each unique TCRbeta CDR3 rearrangement, sequence reads were collapsed and filtered. For each sample, productive Simpson clonality was calculated as the square root of Simpson's diversity index across productive rearrangements. What TCRdb holds here is the immuneACCESS table cut down to in-frame rearrangements. Part of the clones is not present; checked against another copy, under half of the missing clones reflect an unresolved V gene, and the others are unexplained. For V, J and clone size, that table is used; D and trimming come from the DNA. The sample table lists 200,000 to 250,000 clones, around 82% of them with a count of one. 3% to 4.5% of the sample belongs to the ten largest clones.

The cysteine opens and the phenylalanine closes a CDR3 of 17 amino acids. Here the CDR3 DNA is all that survives: 51 bases in frame from base 1. Looking up the germline V gene yields CDR1 SNHLY and CDR2 FYNNEI. V lost 6 bases and J lost 0 bases; the stretch between them is 21 bases long. Sample: peripheral blood. This receptor chain uses TRBV2 and TRBJ2-7; the D gene is possibly TRBD1, with 5 bases matching. The sequence derives from a woman of 80 years or more with acute or convalescent COVID-19. CDR3 reads: CASSAPMGRENSYEQYF. The sequence in DNA is TGTGCCAGCAGCGCCCCAATGGGCAGGGAAAACTCCTACGAGCAGTACTTC.